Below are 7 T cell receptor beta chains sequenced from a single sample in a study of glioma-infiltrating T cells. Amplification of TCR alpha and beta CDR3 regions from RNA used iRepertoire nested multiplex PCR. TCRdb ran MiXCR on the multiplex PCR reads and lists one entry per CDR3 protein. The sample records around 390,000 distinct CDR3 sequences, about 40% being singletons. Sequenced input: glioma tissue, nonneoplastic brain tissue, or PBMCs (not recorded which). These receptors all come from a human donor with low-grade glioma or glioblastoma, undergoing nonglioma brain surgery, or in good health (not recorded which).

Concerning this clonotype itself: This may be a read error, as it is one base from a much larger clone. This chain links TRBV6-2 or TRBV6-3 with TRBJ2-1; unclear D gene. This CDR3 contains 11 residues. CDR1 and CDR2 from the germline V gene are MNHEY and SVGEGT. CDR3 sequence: CASSHSNEQLF. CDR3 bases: TGTGCCAGCAGCCACAGCAATGAGCAGCTCTTC.

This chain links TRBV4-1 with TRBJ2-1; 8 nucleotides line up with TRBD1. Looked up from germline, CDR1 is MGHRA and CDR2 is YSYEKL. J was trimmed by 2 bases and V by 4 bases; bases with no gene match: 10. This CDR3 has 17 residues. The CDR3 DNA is TGCGCCAGCAGCCCAGGACAGGGAATGGGCGCCTACAATGAGCAGTTCTTC. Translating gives CASSPGQGMGAYNEQFF.

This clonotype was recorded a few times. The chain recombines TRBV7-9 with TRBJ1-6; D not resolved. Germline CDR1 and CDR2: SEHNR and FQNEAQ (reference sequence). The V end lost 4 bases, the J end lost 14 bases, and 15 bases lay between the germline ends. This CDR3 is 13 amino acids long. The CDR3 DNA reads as TGTGCCAGCAGCTCTTCGAAATCGCTCGCCCTCCACTTT. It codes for CASSSSKSLALHF.

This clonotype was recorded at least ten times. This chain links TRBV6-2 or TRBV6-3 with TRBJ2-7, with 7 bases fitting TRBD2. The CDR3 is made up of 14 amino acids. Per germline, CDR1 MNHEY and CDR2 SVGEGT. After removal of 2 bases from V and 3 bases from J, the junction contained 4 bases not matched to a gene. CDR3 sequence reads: CASSYPAGVYEQYF. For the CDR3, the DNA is TGTGCCAGCAGTTACCCCGCGGGAGTCTACGAGCAGTACTTC.

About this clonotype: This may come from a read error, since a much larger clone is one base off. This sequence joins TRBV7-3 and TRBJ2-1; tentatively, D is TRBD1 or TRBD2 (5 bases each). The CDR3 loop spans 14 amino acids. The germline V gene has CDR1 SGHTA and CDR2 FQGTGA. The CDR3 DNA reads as TGTGCCAGTTCCCGGGACCGCACGAACAATGAGCAGTCCTTC. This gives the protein CASSRDRTNNEQSF.

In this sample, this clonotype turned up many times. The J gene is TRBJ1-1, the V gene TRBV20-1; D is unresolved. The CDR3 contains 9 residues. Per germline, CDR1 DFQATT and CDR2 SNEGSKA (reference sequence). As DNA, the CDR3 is TGCACACCCGGGACTGAAGCTTTCTTT. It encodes CTPGTEAFF.

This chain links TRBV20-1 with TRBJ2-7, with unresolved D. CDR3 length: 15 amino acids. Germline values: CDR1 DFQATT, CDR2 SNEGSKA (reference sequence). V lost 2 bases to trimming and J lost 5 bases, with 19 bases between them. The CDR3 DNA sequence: TGCAGTGCTAGACGACGTTTTAAGGTCCTCGACGAGCAGTACTTC. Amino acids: CSARRRFKVLDEQYF.